A single sample gave rise to the 17 T cell receptor beta chains below, sequenced in a study of tissue T cells after allogeneic stem cell transplantation. TCRdb's table, derived via immunoSEQ multiplex PCR, lists solely in-frame clones and lacks some. The data contain over a thousand clones, around 86% of them singletons. The input for sequencing was esophageal tissue, taken at autopsy. The source of these receptors is a male patient aged 40 to 70 with steroid-refractory graft-versus-host disease after an allogeneic stem cell transplant. A share of the T cells may be of graft donor origin.

The chain combines TRBV4-3 with TRBJ2-3, with TRBD2 matching 12 bases. The CDR3 extends over 16 amino acids. Per the germline V gene, CDR1 is LGHNA and CDR2 is YSLEER. V gave up 4 bases and J gave up 2 bases; unmatched junction bases: 4. The CDR3 DNA follows: TGCGCCAGCAGCCTTAGACTAGCGGGGGTCACAGATACGCAGTATTTT. Its protein is CASSLRLAGVTDTQYF.

The V and J genes are TRBV7-2 and TRBJ2-1; TRBD2 matches 10 bases. After removal of 4 bases from V and 2 bases from J, the junction contained 2 bases not matched to a gene. Germline-derived CDR1 and CDR2 are SGHTA and FQGNSA. This CDR3 has 15 amino acids. The CDR3 DNA reads TGTGCCAGCAGCTCGACTAGCGGGCCCTACAATGAGCAGTTCTTC. Translation: CASSSTSGPYNEQFF.

The chain uses TRBV4-1 and TRBJ2-2; D is unclear. CDR1 and CDR2 from the germline V gene are MGHRA and YSYEKL. The CDR3 consists of 12 residues. Between the trimmed V and J ends, which lost 6 bases and 3 bases, there was a span of 5 bases. CDR3 bases: TGCGCCAGCAGGTGGGACACCGGGGAGCTGTTTTTT. Translating gives CASRWDTGELFF.

This sequence joins TRBV4-3 and TRBJ2-6; no reliable D call. V was pared by 0 bases and J by 0 bases, with 12 bases between. The CDR3 is 18 residues long. Looked up from germline, CDR1 is LGHNA and CDR2 is YSLEER. Here the CDR3 DNA reads TGCGCCAGCAGCCAAGAAGTTTTCAGGAGCTCTGGGGCCAACGTCCTGACTTTC. Encoded protein: CASSQEVFRSSGANVLTF.

This clone has a handful of counts. The chain employs TRBV10-1 and TRBJ2-3, with no clear D. The CDR3 loop spans 10 amino acids. Germline-derived CDR1 and CDR2 are WNHNN and SYGVQD (reference sequence). The V end was cut by 5 bases, the J end by 11 bases, with 8 bases between. CDR3 residues: CASSRVLQYF. CDR3 in DNA: TGCGCCAGCAGTCGGGTCCTGCAGTATTTT.

The rearrangement joins TRBV28 to TRBJ1-1; D might be TRBD1 (6 bases). The CDR3 covers 15 residues. Germline V gene lookup returns CDR1 MDHEN and CDR2 SYDVKM. V was trimmed by 6 bases and J by 3 bases, leaving 17 bases between them. DNA of the CDR3: TGTGCCAGCAGCAAACTACAGGGTTGGGACACTGAAGCTTTCTTT. Translation: CASSKLQGWDTEAFF. The variable domain in full, with the rest retrieved from reference TRBV28 and TRBJ1-1, is DVKVTQSSRYLVKRTGEKVFLECVQDMDHENMFWYRQDPGLGLRLIYFSYDVKMKEKGDIPEGYSVSREKKERFSLILESASTNQTSMYLCASSKLQGWDTEAFFGQGTRLTVV.

V usage is TRBV6-6 and J usage is TRBJ1-1, with D hard to call. From germline, CDR1 is MNHNY and CDR2 SVGAGI (reference sequence). This CDR3 is 15 amino acids long. The germline V and J ends were trimmed by 0 bases and 2 bases, with 10 bases remaining between them. The CDR3 sequence is CASSYSPTGNTEAFF. CDR3 nucleotide sequence: TGTGCCAGCAGTTACTCCCCGACGGGAAACACTGAAGCTTTCTTT.

CDR3 loop: CASSPGQFTEAFF. The DNA of the CDR3 is TGTGCCAGCAGCCCGGGACAGTTCACTGAAGCTTTCTTT. The chain recombines TRBV5-4 with TRBJ1-1; 7 bases map to TRBD1. The CDR3 consists of 13 residues. Looked up from germline, CDR1 is SGHNT and CDR2 is YYREEE (reference sequence). The junction had 4 bases not matched to a gene; V was cut back by 4 bases and J by 4 bases.

This sequence joins TRBV2 and TRBJ1-1; D is perhaps TRBD1 (6 bases). The CDR3 totals 13 residues. Germline loops: CDR1 SNHLY, CDR2 FYNNEI. With 10 bases removed from V and 0 bases from J, the gap between germline ends came to 12 bases. The CDR3 loop is CAKPTGMNTEAFF. The CDR3 DNA follows: TGTGCCAAACCTACAGGGATGAACACTGAAGCTTTCTTT.

This clone was observed a single time. The chain couples TRBV3-1 (or the pseudogene TRBV3-2) to TRBJ2-1; TRBD2 aligns across 7 bases. This CDR3 has 12 amino acids. V shed 3 bases, J shed 10 bases, and the junction held 3 bases outside the gene matches. Germline assignment: CDR1 LGHDT and CDR2 YNNKEL (reference sequence). The CDR3 DNA reads TGTGCCAGCAGCCAGGGGGGGATGGAGCAGTTCTTC. It encodes CASSQGGMEQFF.

The chain recombines TRBV3-1 (or the pseudogene TRBV3-2) with TRBJ1-1; 9 positions match TRBD1. Germline V gives CDR1 LGHDT, CDR2 YNNKEL (reference sequence). With V trimmed by 4 bases and J by 1 base, 4 bases remained unmatched. There are 15 residues in the CDR3. As DNA, the CDR3 is TGTGCCAGCAGCCTCGGACAGGGGTGGAACACTGAAGCTTTCTTT. This codes for CASSLGQGWNTEAFF.

The chain is built from TRBV6-5 and TRBJ2-3; D unclear. Germline CDR1 MNHEY, CDR2 SVGAGI. The CDR3 spans 12 residues. Trimming stripped 4 bases from V and 0 bases from J, with 2 bases between. The CDR3 loop is CASSSSTDTQYF. CDR3 DNA sequence: TGTGCCAGCAGTTCTAGCACAGATACGCAGTATTTT.

This chain joins TRBV7-2 and TRBJ1-3, with D perhaps TRBD1 (6 bases). Per the germline V gene, CDR1 is SGHTA and CDR2 is FQGNSA. The V gene lost 2 bases and the J gene lost 4 bases, with 12 bases spanning the gap. The length of the CDR3 is 15 residues. The CDR3 protein is CASSLNRVSGNTIYF. The CDR3 coding sequence is TGTGCCAGCAGCTTAAACAGGGTGTCGGGAAACACCATATATTTT.

The rearrangement joins TRBV7-2 to TRBJ1-1; D gene unclear. From germline, CDR1 is SGHTA and CDR2 FQGNSA. V was trimmed by 5 bases and J by 4 bases, leaving 20 bases between them. The CDR3 covers 16 residues. The CDR3: CASSPAIGLVGTEAFF. The CDR3, as DNA: TGTGCCAGCAGCCCAGCGATTGGGCTAGTCGGCACTGAAGCTTTCTTT.

This chain joins TRBV2 and TRBJ2-3, with 7 bases aligning to TRBD2. Germline trimming cut 10 bases from V and 0 bases from J; bases unmatched to any gene: 10. Germline loops: CDR1 SNHLY, CDR2 FYNNEI. The CDR3 extends over 15 amino acids. CDR3 in amino acids: CATQSGLTSTDTQYF. DNA for the CDR3: TGTGCCACACAATCGGGACTAACAAGCACAGATACGCAGTATTTT.

A few counts support this clone. J is TRBJ1-2 and V is TRBV5-1, with unresolved D. The germline CDR1 and CDR2 sequences are SGHRS and YFSETQ. The V end was cut by 4 bases, the J end by 2 bases, with 6 bases between. The CDR3 is made up of 12 amino acids. The CDR3 here is CASSVTNYGYTF. The CDR3 DNA sequence: TGCGCCAGCAGCGTCACAAACTATGGCTACACCTTC.

This chain joins TRBV6-5 and TRBJ1-2; no reliable D call. With 2 bases removed from V and 10 bases from J, the gap between germline ends came to 11 bases. The length of the CDR3 is 12 residues. Looked up from germline, CDR1 is MNHEY and CDR2 is SVGAGI. The CDR3 loop is CASSYVPGYYTF. DNA of the CDR3: TGTGCCAGCAGTTACGTGCCGGGTTACTACACCTTC.